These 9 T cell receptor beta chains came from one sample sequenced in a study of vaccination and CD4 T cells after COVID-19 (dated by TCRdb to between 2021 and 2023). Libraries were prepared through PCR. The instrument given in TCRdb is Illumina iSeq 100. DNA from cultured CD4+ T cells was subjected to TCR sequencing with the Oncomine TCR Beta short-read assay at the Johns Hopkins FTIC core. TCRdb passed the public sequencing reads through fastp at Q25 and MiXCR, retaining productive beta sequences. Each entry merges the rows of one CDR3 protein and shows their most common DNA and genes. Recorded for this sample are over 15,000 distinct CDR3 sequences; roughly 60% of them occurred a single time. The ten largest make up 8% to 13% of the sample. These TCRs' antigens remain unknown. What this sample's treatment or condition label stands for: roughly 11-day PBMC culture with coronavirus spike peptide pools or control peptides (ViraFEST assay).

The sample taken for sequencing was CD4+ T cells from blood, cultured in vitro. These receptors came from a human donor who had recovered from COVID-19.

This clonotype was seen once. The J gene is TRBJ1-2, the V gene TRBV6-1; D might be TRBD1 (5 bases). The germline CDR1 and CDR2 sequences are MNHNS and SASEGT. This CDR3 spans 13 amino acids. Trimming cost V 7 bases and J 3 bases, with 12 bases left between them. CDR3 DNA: TGTGCCAGCACCGGGGACGGGGACTATGGCTACACCTTC. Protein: CASTGDGDYGYTF.

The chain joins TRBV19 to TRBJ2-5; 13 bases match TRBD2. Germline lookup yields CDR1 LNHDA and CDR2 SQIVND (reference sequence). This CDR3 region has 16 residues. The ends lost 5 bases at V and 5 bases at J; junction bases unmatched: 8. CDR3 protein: CASSEVGTSGIETQYF. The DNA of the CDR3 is TGTGCCAGTAGTGAAGTGGGGACTAGCGGGATTGAGACCCAGTACTTC.

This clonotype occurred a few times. CDR3 sequence (DNA): TGTGCCAGCAGTGGGATTATCACTGGCGGCGCCGCCTACAATGAGCAGTTCTTC. Protein sequence: CASSGIITGGAAYNEQFF. This chain connects TRBV25-1 to TRBJ2-1; D unresolved. This CDR3 has 18 amino acids. V was shortened by 4 bases and J by 2 bases, with 21 bases between the two germline ends. In germline, CDR1 is MGHDK, CDR2 SYGVNS.

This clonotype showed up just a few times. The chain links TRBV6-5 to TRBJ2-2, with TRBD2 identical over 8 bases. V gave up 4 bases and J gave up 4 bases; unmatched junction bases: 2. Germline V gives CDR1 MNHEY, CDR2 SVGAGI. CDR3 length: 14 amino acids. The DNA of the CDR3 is TGTGCCAGCAGTTTACTAGCGGCCACCGGGGAGCTGTTTTTT. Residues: CASSLLAATGELFF.

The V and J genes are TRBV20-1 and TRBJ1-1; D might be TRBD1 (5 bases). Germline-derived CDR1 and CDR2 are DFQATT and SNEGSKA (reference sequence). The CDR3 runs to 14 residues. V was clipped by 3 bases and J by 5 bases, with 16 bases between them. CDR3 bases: TGCAGTGCTAGTCCCCCGGGGCGCGGGACTGAAGCTTTCTTT. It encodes CSASPPGRGTEAFF.

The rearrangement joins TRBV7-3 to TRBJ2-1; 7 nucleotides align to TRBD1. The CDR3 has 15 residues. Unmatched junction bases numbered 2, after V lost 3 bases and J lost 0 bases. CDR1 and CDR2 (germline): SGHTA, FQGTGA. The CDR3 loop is CASSFAGGSYNEQFF. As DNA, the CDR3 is TGTGCCAGCAGCTTTGCAGGGGGCTCCTACAATGAGCAGTTCTTC.

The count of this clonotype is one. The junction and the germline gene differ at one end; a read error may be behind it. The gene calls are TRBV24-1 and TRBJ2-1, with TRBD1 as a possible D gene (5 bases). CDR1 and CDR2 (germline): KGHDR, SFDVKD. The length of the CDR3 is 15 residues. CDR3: CATSAHQGSYNERFF. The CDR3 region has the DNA TGTGCCACCAGTGCCCATCAGGGATCCTACAATGAGCGGTTCTTC.

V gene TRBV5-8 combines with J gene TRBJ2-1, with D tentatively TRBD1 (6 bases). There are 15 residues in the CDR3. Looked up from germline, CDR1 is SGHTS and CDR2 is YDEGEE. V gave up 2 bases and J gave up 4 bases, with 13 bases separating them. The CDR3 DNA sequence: TGTGCCAGCAGCTTCCGACAGGCAATTTACAATGAGCAGTTCTTC. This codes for CASSFRQAIYNEQFF.

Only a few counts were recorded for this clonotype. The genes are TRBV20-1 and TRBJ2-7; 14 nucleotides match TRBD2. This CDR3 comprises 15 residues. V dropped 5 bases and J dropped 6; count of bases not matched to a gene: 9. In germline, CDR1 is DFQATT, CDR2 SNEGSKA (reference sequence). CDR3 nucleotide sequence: TGCAGTGCTCCCCGAGGGACTAGCGGGAGCATCGAGCAGTACTTC. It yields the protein CSAPRGTSGSIEQYF.